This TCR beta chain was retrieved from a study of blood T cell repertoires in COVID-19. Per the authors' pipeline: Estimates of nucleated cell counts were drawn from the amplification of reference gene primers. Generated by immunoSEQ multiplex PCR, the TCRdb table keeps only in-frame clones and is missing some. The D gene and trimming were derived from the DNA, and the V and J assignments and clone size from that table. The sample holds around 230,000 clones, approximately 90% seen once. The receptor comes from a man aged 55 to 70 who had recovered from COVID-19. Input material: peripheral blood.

The CDR3 DNA reads TGTGCCAGCAGCTTAGCGGGGGATACGCAGTATTTT. This encodes CASSLAGDTQYF. The V call is TRBV13, the J call TRBJ2-3; a possible D gene is TRBD2 (5 bases). V was pared by 1 base and J by 6 bases, with 5 bases between. From germline, CDR1 is PRHDT and CDR2 FYEKMQ (reference sequence). This CDR3 spans 12 amino acids.